This T cell receptor (beta chain) is drawn from a study of OX40 agonist ivuxolimab in advanced cancers. Across the whole study: Every patient in dose escalation had hepatocellular carcinoma, melanoma, renal cell or head and neck cancer. Three patients had partial responses: one hepatocellular carcinoma, two cutaneous melanoma. Findings and limits, study-wide: With doses of 0.1 to 3.0 mg/kg, CD4+ and CD8+ blood T cells had undergone clonal expansion by week 6.

Blood was sampled at baseline, cycle 4 day 1, and cycle 7 day 1. The CDR3 sequence is 11 residues long. V lost 5 bases, J lost 3 bases, and 2 bases lay in between. Germline loops: CDR1 MNHNS, CDR2 SASEGT. The repertoire was sequenced with immunoSEQ multiplex PCR; TCRdb's copy has only in-frame clones and lacks some. This table holds approximately 58,000 clones, around 83% found once. Note on this clone: Its target is unknown.

The chain carries TRBV6-1 and TRBJ1-5; the D is unclear. The sequencing here drew on CD4+ or CD8+ T cells sorted from blood, taken in a trial of the OX40 agonist ivuxolimab. The source is an adult with an advanced solid tumor such as melanoma, head and neck, liver or kidney cancer. The CDR3 protein is CASSSNQPQHF. CDR3 DNA sequence: TGTGCCAGCAGTTCCAATCAGCCCCAGCATTTT.